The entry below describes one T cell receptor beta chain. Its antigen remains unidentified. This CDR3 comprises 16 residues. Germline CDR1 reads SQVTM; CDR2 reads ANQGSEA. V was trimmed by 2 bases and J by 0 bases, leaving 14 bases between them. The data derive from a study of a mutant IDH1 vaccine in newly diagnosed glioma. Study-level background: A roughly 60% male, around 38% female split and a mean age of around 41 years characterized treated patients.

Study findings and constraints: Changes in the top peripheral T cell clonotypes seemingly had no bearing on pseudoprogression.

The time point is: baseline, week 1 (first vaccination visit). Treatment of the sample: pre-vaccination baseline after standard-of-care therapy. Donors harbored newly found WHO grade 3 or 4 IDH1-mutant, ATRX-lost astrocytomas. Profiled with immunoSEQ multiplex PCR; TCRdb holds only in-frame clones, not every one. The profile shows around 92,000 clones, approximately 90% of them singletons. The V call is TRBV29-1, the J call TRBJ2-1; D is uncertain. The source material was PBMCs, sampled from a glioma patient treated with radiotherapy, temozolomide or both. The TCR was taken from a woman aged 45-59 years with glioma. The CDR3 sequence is CSVERSGGISYNEQFF. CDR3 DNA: TGCAGCGTTGAAAGGTCCGGCGGAATCTCCTACAATGAGCAGTTCTTC.